The source of this TCR beta chain is a study of radiation and T cells in renal cell carcinoma. Assay: immunoSEQ multiplex PCR; the TCRdb copy retains only in-frame clones and omits some. The sample consists of roughly 170,000 clones, about 87% of them appearing once. Germline V gene data show CDR1 as MNHEY and CDR2 as SVGAGI. The CDR3 length is 14 residues. V lost 4 bases, J lost 8 bases, and 16 bases lay in between. Time point of the sample: blood 4 weeks post-SBRT, at nephrectomy. Treatment specified: 15 Gy SBRT to primary tumor, nephrectomy 4 weeks later. This specimen consisted of blood, obtained from a patient whose treatment included radiotherapy and nephrectomy. This sequence joins TRBV6-5 and TRBJ2-3; D call uncertain. This clonotype was obtained from a woman in her forties or fifties with renal cell carcinoma. CDR3 DNA: TGTGCCAGCAGTTCAGATTTTAGATTTACTACGCAGTATTTT. Protein sequence: CASSSDFRFTTQYF.